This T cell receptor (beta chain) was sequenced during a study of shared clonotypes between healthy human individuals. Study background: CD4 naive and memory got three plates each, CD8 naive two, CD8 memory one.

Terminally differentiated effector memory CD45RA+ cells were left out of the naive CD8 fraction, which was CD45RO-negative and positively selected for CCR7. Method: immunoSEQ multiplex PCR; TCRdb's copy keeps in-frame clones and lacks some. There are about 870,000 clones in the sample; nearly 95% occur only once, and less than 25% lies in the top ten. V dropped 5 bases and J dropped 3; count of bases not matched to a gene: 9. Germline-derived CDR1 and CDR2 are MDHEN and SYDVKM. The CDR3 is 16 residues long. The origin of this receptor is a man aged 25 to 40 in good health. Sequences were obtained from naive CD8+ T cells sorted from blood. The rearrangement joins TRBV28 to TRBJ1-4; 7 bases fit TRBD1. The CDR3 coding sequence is TGTGCCAGCAGTCCCCTGCCCGGGACAGCTAATGAAAAACTGTTTTTT. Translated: CASSPLPGTANEKLFF.